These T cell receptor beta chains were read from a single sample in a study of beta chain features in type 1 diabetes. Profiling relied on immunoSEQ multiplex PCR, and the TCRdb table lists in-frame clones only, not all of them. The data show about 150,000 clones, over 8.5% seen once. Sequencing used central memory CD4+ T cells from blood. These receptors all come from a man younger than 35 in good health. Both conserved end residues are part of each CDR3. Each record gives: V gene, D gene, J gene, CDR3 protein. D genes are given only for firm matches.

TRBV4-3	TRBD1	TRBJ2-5	CASSRQSRGQETQYF
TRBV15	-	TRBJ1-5	CATSRDVEPQHF
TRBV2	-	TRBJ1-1	CASSDMPVGTEAFF
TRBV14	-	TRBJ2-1	CASSPPTGGQFF
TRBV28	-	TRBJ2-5	CASSLGGVGETQYF
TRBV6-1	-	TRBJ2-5	CATYEETQYF
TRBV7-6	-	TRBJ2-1	CASRGESNEQFF
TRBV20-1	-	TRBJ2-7	CSGGLSYEQYF
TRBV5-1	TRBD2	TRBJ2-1	CASSLGTSMHEQFF
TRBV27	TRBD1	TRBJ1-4	CASSLKPGTGSTKLFF
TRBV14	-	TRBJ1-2	CASSPHRNGPYGYTF
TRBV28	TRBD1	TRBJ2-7	CASSLQQGSWAF
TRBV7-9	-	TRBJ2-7	CASSQTRLVQSHEQYF
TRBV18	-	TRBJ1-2	CASSTSGYYGYTF
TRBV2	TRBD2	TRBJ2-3	CASSRLAGMTDTQYF
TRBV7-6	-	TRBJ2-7	CASSLDGYGEQYF
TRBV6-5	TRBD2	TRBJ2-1	CASTRGTSGHNEQFF
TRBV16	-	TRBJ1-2	CASSRTQTGYGYTF
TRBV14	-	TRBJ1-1	CASSTTPGARAFF
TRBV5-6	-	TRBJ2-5	CASSLVSGTQETQYF
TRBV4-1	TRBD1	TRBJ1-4	CASSQEGQYEKLFF
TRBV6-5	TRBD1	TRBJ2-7	CASSYSGTGNYEQYF
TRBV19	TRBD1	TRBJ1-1	CASIPTGGNTEAFF
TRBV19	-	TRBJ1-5	CASSILPGREDQPQHF
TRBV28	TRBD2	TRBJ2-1	CASSFSGSGYNEQFF
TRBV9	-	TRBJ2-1	CASSVLGQNNEQFF
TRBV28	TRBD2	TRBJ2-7	CASSPSLLAGGPDEQYF
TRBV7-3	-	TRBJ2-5	CASSLLGLPETQYF
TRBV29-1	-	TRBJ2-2	CSVGGGSANTGELFF
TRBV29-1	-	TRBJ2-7	CSVRPDSSYEQYF
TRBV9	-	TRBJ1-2	CASSVTGNQYGYTF
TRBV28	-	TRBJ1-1	CASNIAGYEAFF
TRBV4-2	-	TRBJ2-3	CASSLKRAGPTDTQYF
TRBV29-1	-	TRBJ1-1	CSVIETVMNTEAFF
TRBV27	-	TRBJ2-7	CASSLVDRTYEQYF
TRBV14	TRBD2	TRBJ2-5	CASSQVGTSGAYF
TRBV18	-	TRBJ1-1	CASSTGSGDNTEAFF
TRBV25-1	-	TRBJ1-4	CASSLTAEKLFF
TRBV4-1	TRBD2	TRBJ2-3	CASGSLFSGRAADTQYF
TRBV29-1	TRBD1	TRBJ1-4	CSVGPGTGGTNEKLFF
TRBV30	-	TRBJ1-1	CAGQGGLGNTEAFF
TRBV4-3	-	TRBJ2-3	CASSLRGSTDTQYF
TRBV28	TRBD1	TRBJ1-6	CASSQSNRGSGGNSPLHF
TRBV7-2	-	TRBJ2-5	CASSRAGVGETQYF
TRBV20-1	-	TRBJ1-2	CSADAVGYTF
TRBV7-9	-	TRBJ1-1	CASSHGGQLNTEAFF
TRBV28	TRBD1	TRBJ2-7	CASSLKLGQGEQYF
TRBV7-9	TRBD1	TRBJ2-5	CASSPRGQGKTQYF
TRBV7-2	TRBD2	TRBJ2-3	CASKREGADTQYF
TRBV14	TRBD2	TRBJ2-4	CASSQGRTSGRGQYF
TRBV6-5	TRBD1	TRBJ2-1	CASSSTGVSYNEQFF
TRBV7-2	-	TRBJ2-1	CASSRDSPYNEQFF